This TCR beta chain comes out of a study of PD-1 blockade in classical Hodgkin lymphoma. The CDR3 length is 16 residues. Germline CDR1 is SEHNR and CDR2 is FQNEAQ (reference sequence). Trimming stripped 3 bases from V and 1 base from J, with 16 bases between. Overall study findings and caveats: Reported baseline diversity: healthy donors highest, relapsed/refractory patients lowest. Initiation of nivolumab under 1 year after ASCT led to exclusion of patients.

Some clones are missing from TCRdb's copy, which holds only in-frame ones; the method was immunoSEQ multiplex PCR. The data hold about 85,000 clones, with 85% to 95% observed a single time. In regard to this clone: Its specificity is not known.

Patients all relapsed after autologous stem cell transplantation, and there was variation in brentuximab vedotin exposure. This chain joins TRBV7-9 and TRBJ2-7; a weak D match, TRBD2 (6 bases). Sequencing used peripheral blood mononuclear cells (PBMCs), obtained before the second cycle of nivolumab. This clonotype originated in a human donor with classical Hodgkin lymphoma. The CDR3 DNA reads TGTGCCAGCAGCTTCCTTCCGGGGGAAGCGTCCTACGAGCAGTACTTC. Its protein product is CASSFLPGEASYEQYF. The full variable domain, with the rest looked up from reference TRBV7-9 and TRBJ2-7, is DTGVSQNPRHKITKRGQNVTFRCDPISEHNRLYWYRQTLGQGPEFLTYFQNEAQLEKSRLLSDRFSAERPKGSFSTLEIQRTEQGDSAMYLCASSFLPGEASYEQYFGPGTRLTVT.